Below are 10 T cell receptor beta chains sequenced from a single sample in a study of shared clonotypes between healthy human individuals. The repertoire was sequenced with immunoSEQ multiplex PCR; TCRdb's copy has only in-frame clones and lacks some. The table has about 2.4 million clones, 80% to 95% seen once. Sequencing used naive CD4+ T cells from PBMCs. The sample's subset: CD45RA+ positively selected. These receptors came from a man younger than 30 in good health. Some clones in this sample may be carry-over from other donors' samples.

V and J are TRBV28 and TRBJ1-2; TRBD1 matches 7 bases. Germline CDR1 reads MDHEN; CDR2 reads SYDVKM. The CDR3 loop spans 13 amino acids. Trimming removed 2 bases from V and 6 bases from J; junction bases left unmatched: 3. CDR3: CASSLTGAHGYTF. Here the CDR3 DNA reads TGTGCCAGCAGTTTAACAGGGGCGCATGGCTACACCTTC.

This clone was recorded once. V gene TRBV7-9 combines with J gene TRBJ2-1; D is possibly TRBD2 (5 bases). The CDR3 covers 13 residues. Germline CDR1 SEHNR, CDR2 FQNEAQ (reference sequence). V was pared by 0 bases and J by 9 bases, with 9 bases between. CDR3 coding DNA: TGTGCCAGCAGCTTAGCCGGGGAGATTGAGCAGTTCTTC. It is translated as CASSLAGEIEQFF.

This chain uses TRBV2 with TRBJ1-3; D remains unclear. V was trimmed by 0 bases and J by 0 bases, leaving 9 bases between them. Germline lookup yields CDR1 SNHLY and CDR2 FYNNEI. There are 16 residues in the CDR3. The CDR3 DNA reads TGTGCCAGCAGTGAAGCGCTAGGGTACTCTGGAAACACCATATATTTT. Amino acid sequence: CASSEALGYSGNTIYF.

The table lists this clone with a count of one. This chain uses TRBV6-1 with TRBJ1-5; no definite D call. V was cut by 4 bases and J by 5 bases, with 15 bases left in between. This CDR3 has 15 residues. CDR1 MNHNS and CDR2 SASEGT come from the germline V gene. CDR3 residues: CASSAIRAGDQPQHF. The DNA for the CDR3 is TGTGCCAGCAGTGCCATACGGGCGGGTGATCAGCCCCAGCATTTT.

The rearrangement uses TRBV7-9 and TRBJ2-1; D uncertain. V was trimmed by 5 bases and J by 3 bases, leaving 11 bases between them. Germline lookup yields CDR1 SEHNR and CDR2 FQNEAQ (reference sequence). CDR3 length equals 14 residues. The DNA of the CDR3 is TGTGCCAGCAGCGCTATTGACGGCTACAATGAGCAGTTCTTC. It codes for CASSAIDGYNEQFF.

The chain recombines TRBV5-4 with TRBJ2-7; D possibly corresponds to TRBD2 (6 bases). The CDR3 has 14 residues. Per germline, CDR1 SGHNT and CDR2 YYREEE (reference sequence). Trimming cost V 4 bases and J 0 bases, with 11 bases left between them. The CDR3 loop is CASSHVADSYEQYF. In DNA, the CDR3 is TGTGCCAGCAGCCACGTAGCGGACTCCTACGAGCAGTACTTC.

This clone was counted between two and nine times. The chain links TRBV6-4 to TRBJ1-1; D might be TRBD1 (5 bases). V lost 5 bases to trimming and J lost 10 bases, with 17 bases between them. The CDR3 is 13 amino acids. CDR1 and CDR2 (germline): MRHNA, SNTAGT. The CDR3 sequence: CASSIQVGGSAFF. The CDR3 bases are TGTGCCAGCAGTATACAGGTCGGGGGTTCAGCTTTCTTT.

This rearrangement joins TRBV18 to TRBJ1-3; weak D call: TRBD1 (5 bases). V was clipped by 8 bases and J by 4 bases, with 18 bases between them. This CDR3 is built from 15 residues. Germline V gene sequence: CDR1 KGHSH, CDR2 LQKENI. The CDR3 reads CASAGLGESGNTIYF. Written as DNA, the CDR3 is TGTGCCAGCGCCGGATTAGGGGAGTCGGGAAACACCATATATTTT.

The rearrangement links TRBV5-4 to TRBJ2-3; the D gene could be TRBD1 or TRBD2 (5 bases each). Germline V lookup: CDR1 SGHNT, CDR2 YYREEE (reference sequence). The CDR3 length is 15 residues. Trimming took off 0 bases at V and 0 bases at J, with 8 bases between the two ends. In DNA, the CDR3 is TGTGCCAGCAGCTTGGTGGGGGTTAGCACAGATACGCAGTATTTT. It translates to CASSLVGVSTDTQYF.

The genes are TRBV5-5 and TRBJ2-2; 7 bases agree with TRBD1. CDR3 length: 15 residues. V shed 7 bases and J 0 bases; nucleotides not matched to a gene: 6. Germline assignment: CDR1 SGHKS and CDR2 YYEKEE (reference sequence). CDR3 sequence: CASGRQGPNTGELFF. CDR3 nucleotide sequence: TGTGCCAGCGGTCGACAGGGACCGAACACCGGGGAGCTGTTTTTT.